This T cell receptor beta chain was documented in a study of T cell responses to AZD1222 COVID-19 vaccine. Comments on this clone: The antigen is not known.

Study results and caveats: White British ancestry dominated among donors, who included more females, and clonal diversity was possibly underestimated. Reportedly, nearly half of unique spike TCRs recognized epitopes outside B.1.351/B.1.1.7 mutations.

The table came from immunoSEQ multiplex PCR; TCRdb's copy has only in-frame clones and leaves some out. The table has under 150,000 clones, about 91% seen once. The CDR3 loop spans 16 amino acids. The germline V and J ends were trimmed by 4 bases and 2 bases, with 15 bases remaining between them. CDR1 is MNHNS, CDR2 SASEGT, per germline. Here the sequenced sample was peripheral blood, taken 28 days after the second AZD1222 dose. The rearrangement joins TRBV6-1 to TRBJ1-5, with no clear D. This sequence was found in an adult who received the AZD1222 COVID-19 vaccine. The CDR3 protein is CASSGGEFMGNQPQHF. CDR3 nucleotide sequence: TGTGCCAGCAGTGGTGGGGAATTCATGGGCAATCAGCCCCAGCATTTT.